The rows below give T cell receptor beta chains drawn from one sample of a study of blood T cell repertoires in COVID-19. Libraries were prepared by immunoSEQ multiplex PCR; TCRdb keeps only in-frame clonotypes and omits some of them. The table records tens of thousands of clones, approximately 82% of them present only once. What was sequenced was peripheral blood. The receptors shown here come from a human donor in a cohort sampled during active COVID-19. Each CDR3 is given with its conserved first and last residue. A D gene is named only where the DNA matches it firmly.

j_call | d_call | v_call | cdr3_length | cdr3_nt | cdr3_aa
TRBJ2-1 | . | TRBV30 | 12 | TGTGCGACAACCCCGAGCGGAGCACGCACGTTCTTC | CATTPSGARTFF
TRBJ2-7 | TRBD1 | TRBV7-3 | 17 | TGTGCCAGCAGCTTAACTCTTCCGGGACAGGGTTTTGTTGAGCAGTACTTC | CASSLTLPGQGFVEQYF
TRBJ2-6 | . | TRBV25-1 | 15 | TGTGCCAGCGAGGGGACTTTCTCTGGGGCCAACGTCCTGACTTTC | CASEGTFSGANVLTF
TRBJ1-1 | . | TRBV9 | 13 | TGTGCCAGCAGCCTGAGTCAAGTAACTGAAGCTTTCTTT | CASSLSQVTEAFF
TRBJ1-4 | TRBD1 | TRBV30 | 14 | TGTGCCTGGAGAGGCAGGGGGCGGGATGAAAAACTGTTTTTT | CAWRGRGRDEKLFF
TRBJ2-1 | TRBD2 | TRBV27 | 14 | TGTGCCAGCAGTAAAGCGGGAGGGTACAATGAGCAGTTCTTC | CASSKAGGYNEQFF
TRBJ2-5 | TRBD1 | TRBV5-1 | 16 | TGCGCCAGCAGCATGGGACAGGGGATTCGACAAGAGACCCAGTACTTC | CASSMGQGIRQETQYF
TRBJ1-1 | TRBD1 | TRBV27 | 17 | TGTGCCAGCAGCGATACTCGGACAGGGGATTTGAACACTGAAGCTTTCTTT | CASSDTRTGDLNTEAFF
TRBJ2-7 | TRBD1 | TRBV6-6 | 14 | TGTGCCAGCAGCCAGGGGACAGGCCTAAACGAGCAGTACTTC | CASSQGTGLNEQYF
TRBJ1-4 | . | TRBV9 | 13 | TGTGCCAGCAGCGTAGAGGCGGAAGCGGATCTGTTTTTT | CASSVEAEADLFF
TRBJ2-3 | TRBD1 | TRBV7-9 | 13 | TGTGCCAGCAACCAGGGGGCTGGAGATACGCAGTATTTT | CASNQGAGDTQYF
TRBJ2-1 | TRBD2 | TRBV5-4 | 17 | TGTGCCAGCAGCTCCGTAGCGGGAGGGTTCTCCTACAATGAGCAGTTCTTC | CASSSVAGGFSYNEQFF
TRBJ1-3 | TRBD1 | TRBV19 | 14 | TGTGCCTCGGGACAGGGGATCTCTGGAAACACCATATATTTT | CASGQGISGNTIYF
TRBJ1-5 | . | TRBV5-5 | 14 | TGTGCCAGCAGCTCGGGTTTTGAAAATCAGCCCCAGCATTTT | CASSSGFENQPQHF
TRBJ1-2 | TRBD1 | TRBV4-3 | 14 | TGCGCCAGCAGCCCCAGACAGGGACACTATGGCTACACCTTC | CASSPRQGHYGYTF